This paragraph covers one T cell receptor (beta chain) sequence. Its antigen is currently unknown. The PCR ran on 60 Vbeta and 13 Jbeta primers. Method: immunoSEQ multiplex PCR; TCRdb's copy keeps in-frame clones and lacks some. The sample gives about 130,000 clones, about 86% of which show up once; more than 4% is in the top ten. The sample comes from a study of cytomegalovirus exposure and HLA in healthy donors. Findings of the study overall: Later work found that TCR association rates differed between HLA loci; DRB1 had the most and HLA-C the fewest.

The CDR3 has 13 amino acids. CDR1 and CDR2 (germline): GTSNPN, SVGIG (reference sequence). V gave up 5 bases and J gave up 4 bases, with 12 bases separating them. Input material: PBMCs. The chain is built from TRBV30 and TRBJ1-5; no clear D gene. This TCR came from a woman under 40 in good health and CMV-seronegative. In DNA, the CDR3 is TGTGCCTGGGGTACTCCCGGGAATCAGCCCCAGCATTTT. This codes for CAWGTPGNQPQHF. The full variable domain, its missing parts supplied by reference TRBV30 and TRBJ1-5, is SQTIHQWPATLVQPVGSPLSLECTVEGTSNPNLYWYRQAAGRGLQLLFYSVGIGQISSEVPQNLSASRPQDRQFILSSKKLLLSDSGFYLCAWGTPGNQPQHFGDGTRLSIL.